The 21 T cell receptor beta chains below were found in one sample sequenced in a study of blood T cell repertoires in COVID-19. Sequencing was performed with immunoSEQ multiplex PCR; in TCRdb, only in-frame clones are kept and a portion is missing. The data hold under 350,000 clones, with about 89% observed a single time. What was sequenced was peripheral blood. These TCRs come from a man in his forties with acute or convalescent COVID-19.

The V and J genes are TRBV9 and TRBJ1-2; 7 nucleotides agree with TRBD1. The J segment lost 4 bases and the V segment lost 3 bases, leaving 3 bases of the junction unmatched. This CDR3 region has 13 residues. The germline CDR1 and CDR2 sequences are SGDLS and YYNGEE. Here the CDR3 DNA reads TGTGCCAGCAGCGCACAGGGGCTCTATGGCTACACCTTC. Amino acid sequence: CASSAQGLYGYTF. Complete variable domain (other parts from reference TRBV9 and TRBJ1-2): DSGVTQTPKHLITATGQRVTLRCSPRSGDLSVYWYQQSLDQGLQFLIQYYNGEERAKGNILERFSAQQFPDLHSELNLSSLELGDSALYFCASSAQGLYGYTFGSGTRLTVV.

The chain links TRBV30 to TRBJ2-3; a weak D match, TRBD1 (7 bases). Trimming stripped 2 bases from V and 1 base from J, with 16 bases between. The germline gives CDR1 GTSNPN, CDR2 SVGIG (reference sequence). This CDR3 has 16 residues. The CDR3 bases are TGTGCCTGGAGTCCGGGGGCAGGGGGAGGCACAGATACGCAGTATTTT. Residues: CAWSPGAGGGTDTQYF.

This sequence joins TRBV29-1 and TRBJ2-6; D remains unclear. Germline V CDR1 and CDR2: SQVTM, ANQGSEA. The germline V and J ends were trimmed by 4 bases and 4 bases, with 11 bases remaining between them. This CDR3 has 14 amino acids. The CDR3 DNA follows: TGCAGCGTTGTTGGGCAGTACGGGGCCAACGTCCTGACTTTC. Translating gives CSVVGQYGANVLTF. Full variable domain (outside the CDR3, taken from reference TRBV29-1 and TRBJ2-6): SAVISQKPSRDICQRGTSLTIQCQVDSQVTMMFWYRQQPGQSLTLIATANQGSEATYESGFVIDKFPISRPNLTFSTLTVSNMSPEDSSIYLCSVVGQYGANVLTFGAGSRLTVL.

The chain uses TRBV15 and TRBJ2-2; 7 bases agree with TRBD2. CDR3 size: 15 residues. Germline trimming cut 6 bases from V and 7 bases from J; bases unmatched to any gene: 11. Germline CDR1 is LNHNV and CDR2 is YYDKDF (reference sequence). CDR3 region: CATRGGGPFGGELFF. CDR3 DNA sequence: TGTGCCACCAGGGGGGGAGGGCCGTTTGGCGGGGAGCTGTTTTTT.

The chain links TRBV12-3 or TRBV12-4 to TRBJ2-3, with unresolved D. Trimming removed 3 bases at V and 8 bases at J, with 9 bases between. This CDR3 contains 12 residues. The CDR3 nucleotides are TGTGCCAGCAGTTTGGGCGCAGGTACGCAGTATTTT. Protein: CASSLGAGTQYF.

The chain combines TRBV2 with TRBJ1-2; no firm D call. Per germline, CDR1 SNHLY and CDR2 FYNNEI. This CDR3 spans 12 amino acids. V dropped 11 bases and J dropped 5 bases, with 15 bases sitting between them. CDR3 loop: CAGHGEWYGYTF. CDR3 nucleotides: TGTGCCGGTCACGGGGAGTGGTATGGCTACACCTTC.

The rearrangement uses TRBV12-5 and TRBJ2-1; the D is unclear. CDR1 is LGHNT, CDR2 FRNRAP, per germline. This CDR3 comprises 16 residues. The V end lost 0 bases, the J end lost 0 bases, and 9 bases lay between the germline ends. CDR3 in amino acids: CASGLVYSSSYNEQFF. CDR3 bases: TGTGCTAGTGGTTTGGTATATAGTAGCTCCTACAATGAGCAGTTCTTC.

CDR3 DNA: TGTGCCACCCAGGGTCTTGGGAACACTGAAGCTTTCTTT. Translated, it gives CATQGLGNTEAFF. The V call is TRBV24-1, the J call TRBJ1-1; D might be TRBD1 (5 bases). Trimming took 9 bases from V and 1 from J, leaving 11 bases between them. The CDR3 is 13 amino acids. The germline gives CDR1 KGHDR, CDR2 SFDVKD.

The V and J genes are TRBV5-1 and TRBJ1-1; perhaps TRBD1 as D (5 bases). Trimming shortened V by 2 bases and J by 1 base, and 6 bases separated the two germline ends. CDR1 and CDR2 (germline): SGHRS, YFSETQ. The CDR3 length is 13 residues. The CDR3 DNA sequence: TGCGCCAGCAGCTTCAGGGAGAACACTGAAGCTTTCTTT. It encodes CASSFRENTEAFF.

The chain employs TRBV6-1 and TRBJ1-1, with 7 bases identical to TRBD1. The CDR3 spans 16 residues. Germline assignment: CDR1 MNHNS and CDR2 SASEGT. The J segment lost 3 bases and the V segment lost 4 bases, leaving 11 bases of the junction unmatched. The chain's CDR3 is CASSGWDSRAHTEAFF. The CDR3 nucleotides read TGTGCCAGCAGTGGTTGGGACAGCAGAGCGCACACTGAAGCTTTCTTT.

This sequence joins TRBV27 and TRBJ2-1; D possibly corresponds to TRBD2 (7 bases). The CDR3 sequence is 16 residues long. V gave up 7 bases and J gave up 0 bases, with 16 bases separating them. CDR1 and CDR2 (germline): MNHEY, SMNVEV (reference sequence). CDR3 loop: CASTKGGAPSYNEQFF. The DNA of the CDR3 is TGTGCCAGCACTAAGGGGGGGGCACCCTCCTACAATGAGCAGTTCTTC.

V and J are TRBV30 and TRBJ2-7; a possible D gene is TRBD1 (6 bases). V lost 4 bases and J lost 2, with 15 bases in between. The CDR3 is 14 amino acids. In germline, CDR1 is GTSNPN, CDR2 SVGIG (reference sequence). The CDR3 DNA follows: TGTGCCTGGAATCCTCGGGGACACCCCTACGAGCAGTACTTC. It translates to CAWNPRGHPYEQYF.

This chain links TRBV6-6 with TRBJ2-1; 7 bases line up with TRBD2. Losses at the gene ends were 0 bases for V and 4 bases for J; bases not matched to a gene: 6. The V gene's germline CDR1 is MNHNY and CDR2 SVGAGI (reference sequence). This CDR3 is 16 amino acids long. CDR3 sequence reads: CASSYSAGEVYNEQFF. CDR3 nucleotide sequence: TGTGCCAGCAGTTACTCGGCGGGGGAGGTTTACAATGAGCAGTTCTTC.

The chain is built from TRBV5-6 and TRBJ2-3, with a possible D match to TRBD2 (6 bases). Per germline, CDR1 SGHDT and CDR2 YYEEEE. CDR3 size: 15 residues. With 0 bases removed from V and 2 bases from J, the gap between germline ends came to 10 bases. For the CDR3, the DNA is TGTGCCAGCAGCTTGGTACGGGGGTACACAGATACGCAGTATTTT. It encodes CASSLVRGYTDTQYF.

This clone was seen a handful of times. The CDR3 DNA is TGTGCCAGCAGTCCGGGCAGGGGCTCTAACAATGAGCAGTTCTTC. It specifies CASSPGRGSNNEQFF. This chain joins TRBV3-1 (or the pseudogene TRBV3-2) and TRBJ2-1; D is perhaps TRBD1 (6 bases). The germline V and J ends were trimmed by 6 bases and 5 bases, with 17 bases remaining between them. Germline assignment: CDR1 LGHDT and CDR2 YNNKEL (reference sequence). CDR3 length: 15 amino acids.

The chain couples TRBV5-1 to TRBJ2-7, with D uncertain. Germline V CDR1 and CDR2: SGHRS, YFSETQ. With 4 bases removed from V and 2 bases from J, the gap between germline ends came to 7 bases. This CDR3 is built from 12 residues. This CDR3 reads CASSPPAYEQYF. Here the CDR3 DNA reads TGCGCCAGCAGCCCCCCCGCCTACGAGCAGTACTTC.

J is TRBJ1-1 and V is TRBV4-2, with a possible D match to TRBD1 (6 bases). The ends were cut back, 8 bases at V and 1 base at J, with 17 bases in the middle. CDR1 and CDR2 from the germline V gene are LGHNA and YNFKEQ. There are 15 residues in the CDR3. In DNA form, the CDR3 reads TGTGCCAGCGCTAGGGCAGGGGCAGAGAACACTGAAGCTTTCTTT. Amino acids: CASARAGAENTEAFF.

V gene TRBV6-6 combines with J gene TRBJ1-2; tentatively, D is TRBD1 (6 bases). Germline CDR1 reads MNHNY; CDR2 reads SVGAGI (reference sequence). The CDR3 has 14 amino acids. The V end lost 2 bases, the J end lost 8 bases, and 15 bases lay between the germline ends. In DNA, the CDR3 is TGTGCCAGCAGTTACCAACAGGGATTAGGCGGCTACACCTTC. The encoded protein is CASSYQQGLGGYTF.

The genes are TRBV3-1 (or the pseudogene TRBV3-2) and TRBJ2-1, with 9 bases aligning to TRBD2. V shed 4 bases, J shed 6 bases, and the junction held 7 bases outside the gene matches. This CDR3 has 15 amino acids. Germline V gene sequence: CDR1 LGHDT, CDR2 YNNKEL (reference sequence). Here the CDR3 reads CASSRRLAVFNEQFF. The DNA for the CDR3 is TGTGCCAGCAGCCGCCGACTAGCGGTCTTCAATGAGCAGTTCTTC.

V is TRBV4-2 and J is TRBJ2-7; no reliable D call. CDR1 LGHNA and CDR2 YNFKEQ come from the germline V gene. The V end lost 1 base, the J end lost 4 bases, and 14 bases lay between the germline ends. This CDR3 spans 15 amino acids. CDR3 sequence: CASSQGSDVGYEQYF. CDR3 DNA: TGTGCCAGCAGCCAAGGGTCCGACGTCGGGTACGAGCAGTACTTC.

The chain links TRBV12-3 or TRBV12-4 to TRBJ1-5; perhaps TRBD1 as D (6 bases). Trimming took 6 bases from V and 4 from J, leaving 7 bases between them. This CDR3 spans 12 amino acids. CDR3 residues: CASRDSNQPQHF. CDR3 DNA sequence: TGTGCCAGCAGGGACAGTAATCAGCCCCAGCATTTT.